What follows is one T cell receptor (beta chain) and its context. V gave up 3 bases and J gave up 11 bases, with 16 bases separating them. The CDR3 runs to 12 residues. CDR1 is GTSNPN, CDR2 SVGIG, per germline (reference sequence). Using immunoSEQ multiplex PCR, the repertoire was profiled, and TCRdb retains in-frame clones only, with some absent. The data contain around 250,000 clones, approximately 90% of them singletons. The entry originates in a study of blood T cell repertoires in COVID-19. Material: PBMCs or T cells enriched from blood (not recorded which). The receptor was isolated from a human donor in a cohort exposed to, infected with or recovered from COVID-19 (not recorded which). The donor label of this sample is uncertain. V usage is TRBV30 and J usage is TRBJ1-1; no firm D call. The CDR3 region is CAWSPQIVSAFF. The DNA for the CDR3 is TGTGCCTGGAGCCCGCAAATAGTTTCGGCTTTCTTT.